Included here is one T cell receptor (beta chain) sequence, with context. Its target is unknown. The sample is drawn from a study of T cell responses to AZD1222 COVID-19 vaccine. The assay was immunoSEQ multiplex PCR, and TCRdb's table has in-frame clones only and misses some. The sample contains 150,000 or so clones, approximately 93% of which appear only once. The CDR3 runs 15 residues. V lost 5 bases, J lost 2 bases, and 13 bases lay in between. Germline values: CDR1 MDHEN, CDR2 SYDVKM. Broader study findings: Dominant at 160-218 and 743-854, vaccine-associated CD4 TCRs also spanned spike. Spike-specific TCR breadth and depth grew following two AZD1222 doses. After the peak T cell response, and only then, were repertoires sampled. Most donors were white British and more were female, and clonal diversity was possibly underestimated.

V is TRBV28 and J is TRBJ2-1, with a weak D call TRBD1 (5 bases). This receptor was identified in an adult who received the AZD1222 COVID-19 vaccine. The sequenced sample was peripheral blood, obtained 28 days after the second AZD1222 dose. CDR3 amino acids: CASSVRAPAYNEQFF. Here the CDR3 DNA reads TGTGCCAGCAGTGTCAGGGCTCCAGCCTACAATGAGCAGTTCTTC.